This T cell receptor beta chain was sequenced during a study of blood T cell dynamics during melanoma immunotherapy. As for the study in general: Patients with metastatic melanoma got pembrolizumab or nivolumab-ipilimumab as first-line care.

Remarks on this clone: Its specificity is unknown.

This table comes from immunoSEQ multiplex PCR, and its TCRdb copy is limited to in-frame clones, with some not included. Here the sample spans fewer than 30,000 clones, approximately 88% being singletons. Study conclusions and caveats: Clones driving repertoire changes may be melanoma-specific or general immune activation. PBMC repertoires of eventual disease-control patients split at W3 into clonality or diversity gains.

This CDR3 has 15 residues. Trimming stripped 7 bases from V and 5 bases from J, with 18 bases between. CDR1 LNHDA and CDR2 SQIVND come from the germline V gene (reference sequence). The sample's time point: week 3, after first cycle of checkpoint inhibitor. Disease control meant complete response, partial response or stable disease at 12 weeks. This TCR was recovered from a human donor with melanoma. The specimen comprised blood, sampled from a patient treated with checkpoint blockade. The V call is TRBV19, the J call TRBJ1-5, with D maybe TRBD1 (6 bases). CDR3: CASKWGAQRDQPQHF. The DNA for the CDR3 is TGTGCCAGTAAGTGGGGGGCTCAAAGGGATCAGCCCCAGCATTTT.